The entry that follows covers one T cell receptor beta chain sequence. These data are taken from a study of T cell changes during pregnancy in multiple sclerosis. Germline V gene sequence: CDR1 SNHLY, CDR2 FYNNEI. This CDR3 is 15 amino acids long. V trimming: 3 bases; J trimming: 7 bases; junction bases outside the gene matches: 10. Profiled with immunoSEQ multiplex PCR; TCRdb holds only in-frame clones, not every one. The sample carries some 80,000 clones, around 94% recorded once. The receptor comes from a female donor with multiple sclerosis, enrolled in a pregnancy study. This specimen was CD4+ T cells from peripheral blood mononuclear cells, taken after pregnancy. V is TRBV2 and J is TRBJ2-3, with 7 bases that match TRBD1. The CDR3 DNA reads TGTGCCAGCAGTGAGACAGGGCTAAGCTCTAATACGCAGTATTTT. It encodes CASSETGLSSNTQYF.